This TCR beta chain was recorded in a study of blood T cells in healthy people across ages. General observations from the study: Unknown CMV status may confound age-related changes in expanded clones. Long-lived and aged donors differed, with more naive CD4+ cells and higher diversity in the long-lived.

Comment on this clonotype: The antigen is unknown.

Primers used in a second PCR of roughly 6 to 12 cycles were a sample-barcoded 5' primer and a J-beta primer mix. The template-switch adaptor was a 5' adaptor with 12 random nucleotides. It tagged each cDNA molecule. Each CDR3 protein is one row after TCRdb ran MiXCR on the 5' RACE reads. The profile shows over 1,200,000 distinct CDR3 sequences, roughly 60% of them singletons. From germline, CDR1 is SGHKS and CDR2 YYEKEE (reference sequence). V was trimmed by 5 bases and J by 3 bases, leaving 14 bases between them. The CDR3 contains 14 residues. The chain recombines TRBV5-5 with TRBJ1-2, with D perhaps matching TRBD1 (5 bases). The sample consisted of blood. The receptor was derived from a man between 18 and 35 years old in good health. The CDR3, as DNA: TGTGCCAGCAGGATGATGGGACCGCACTATGGCTACACCTTC. The encoded protein is CASRMMGPHYGYTF.